What follows are 29 T cell receptor beta chains derived from one specimen sequenced in a study of T-cell reconstitution after alpha-beta-depleted transplantation in children. Unique molecular identifiers were incorporated into the prepared TCRbeta library. TCRdb reprocessed the PCR reads with MiXCR, giving one entry per CDR3 protein. Of 600,000 to 800,000 distinct CDR3 sequences in the sample, roughly 14% are singletons; the top ten hold about 0.79%. Sample: PBMCs, taken before TCRalphabeta/CD19-depleted stem cell transplant. Source of these receptors: a girl aged 2 to 10 with congenital amegakaryocytic thrombocytopenia, due to receive a stem cell transplant.

Ten or more counts support this clonotype. The V gene is TRBV6-5, the J gene TRBJ1-1; D is unclear. Germline loops: CDR1 MNHEY, CDR2 SVGAGI. The ends were cut back, 7 bases at V and 5 bases at J, with 8 bases in the middle. The length of the CDR3 is 11 residues. CDR3 residues: CASIRRTEAFF. The CDR3 DNA reads as TGTGCCAGCATAAGACGGACTGAAGCTTTCTTT.

This clonotype was seen at least ten times. The J gene is TRBJ2-3, the V gene TRBV5-1; D is ambiguous. Looked up from germline, CDR1 is SGHRS and CDR2 is YFSETQ. The length of the CDR3 is 14 residues. V lost 2 bases and J lost 0, with 7 bases in between. CDR3 bases: TGCGCCAGCAGCTTTGAGGTTAGCACAGATACGCAGTATTTT. Translated: CASSFEVSTDTQYF.

The chain carries TRBV5-1 and TRBJ2-1, with TRBD2 matching 7 bases. CDR1 and CDR2 (germline): SGHRS, YFSETQ. Losses at the gene ends were 4 bases for V and 6 bases for J; bases not matched to a gene: 13. CDR3 length equals 16 residues. The CDR3 spells CASSLPSRDYLNEQFF. CDR3 coding DNA: TGCGCCAGCAGCCTCCCCAGCCGGGACTACCTCAATGAGCAGTTCTTC.

This clonotype was observed at least ten times. This chain connects TRBV29-1 to TRBJ1-4; D ambiguous. The V end was cut by 7 bases, the J end by 5 bases, with 17 bases between. Germline CDR1 is SQVTM and CDR2 is ANQGSEA. The CDR3 covers 14 residues. The CDR3 DNA is TGCAGCGCGGGCAGGTCTTCTAGCAATGAAAAACTGTTTTTT. Protein: CSAGRSSSNEKLFF.

This clonotype came up a few times. V gene TRBV29-1 combines with J gene TRBJ1-1; D is ambiguous. The CDR3 spans 14 residues. Germline CDR1 reads SQVTM; CDR2 reads ANQGSEA. Trimming removed 6 bases from V and 0 bases from J, with 14 bases in between. CDR3 sequence: CSVKKVSLNTEAFF. CDR3 nucleotide sequence: TGCAGCGTCAAGAAGGTCAGCTTGAACACTGAAGCTTTCTTT.

This clonotype was seen many times. CDR3 loop: CASSLNGEAFF. The DNA of the CDR3 is TGTGCCAGCAGCTTAAACGGTGAAGCTTTCTTT. This rearrangement joins TRBV7-9 to TRBJ1-1; D remains unclear. The V end was cut by 2 bases, the J end by 7 bases, with 5 bases between. The CDR3 covers 11 residues. CDR1 is SEHNR and CDR2 is FQNEAQ in the germline V gene (reference sequence).

V is TRBV4-1 and J is TRBJ1-6, with D unresolved. Trimming shortened V by 4 bases and J by 0 bases, and 7 bases separated the two germline ends. The CDR3 runs 15 residues. Germline V gene lookup returns CDR1 MGHRA and CDR2 YSYEKL. CDR3 nucleotide sequence: TGCGCCAGCAGCCCCGCTGCCTCCTATAATTCACCCCTCCACTTT. It specifies CASSPAASYNSPLHF.

This clonotype turned up a few times. V gene TRBV7-9 combines with J gene TRBJ2-2; D possibly uses TRBD1 or TRBD2 (6 bases each). This CDR3 has 14 residues. V lost 0 bases, J lost 9 bases, and 11 bases lay in between. CDR1 is SEHNR, CDR2 FQNEAQ, per germline (reference sequence). Here the CDR3 DNA reads TGTGCCAGCAGCTTAGCAGGGGGGCCGCGGGAGCTGTTTTTT. Encoded protein: CASSLAGGPRELFF.

The chain couples TRBV20-1 to TRBJ2-5, with a possible D match to TRBD2 (6 bases). The CDR3 length is 12 residues. The ends were cut back, 5 bases at V and 4 bases at J, with 11 bases in the middle. From germline, CDR1 is DFQATT and CDR2 SNEGSKA (reference sequence). The CDR3 is CSAEKEGETQYF. DNA for the CDR3: TGCAGTGCTGAGAAGGAGGGAGAGACCCAGTACTTC.

This clonotype was counted ten times or more. The rearrangement joins TRBV12-3 or TRBV12-4 to TRBJ2-3; tentative D call: TRBD1 (6 bases). The V gene lost 3 bases and the J gene lost 1 base, with 23 bases spanning the gap. CDR3 length: 19 residues. The CDR3 nucleotides read TGTGCCAGCAGTTTTAACCCCCAGGGGAAAGTATTGGGCACAGATACGCAGTATTTT. Its protein is CASSFNPQGKVLGTDTQYF.

CDR3 amino acids: CATSDLQQGGTGELFF. The CDR3 coding sequence is TGTGCCACCAGCGACCTCCAACAGGGGGGAACCGGGGAGCTGTTTTTT. V gene TRBV15 combines with J gene TRBJ2-2; TRBD1 matches 8 bases. The CDR3 length is 16 residues. Germline lookup yields CDR1 LNHNV and CDR2 YYDKDF (reference sequence). V was pared by 5 bases and J by 5 bases, with 10 bases of the junction left unmatched.

There are many counts of this clonotype. CDR3 amino acids: CASRSRGQTYNEQFF. CDR3 DNA: TGTGCCAGCAGATCTCGCGGGCAGACCTACAATGAGCAGTTCTTC. The chain has TRBV7-9 and TRBJ2-1, with D perhaps TRBD2 (5 bases). The CDR3 spans 15 residues. Germline-derived CDR1 and CDR2 are SEHNR and FQNEAQ (reference sequence). The germline V and J ends were trimmed by 6 bases and 2 bases, with 14 bases remaining between them.

The chain combines TRBV7-2 with TRBJ2-7, with D possibly matching TRBD2 (6 bases). Trimming cost V 5 bases and J 4 bases, with 15 bases left between them. The CDR3 has 14 amino acids. Looked up from germline, CDR1 is SGHTA and CDR2 is FQGNSA. The CDR3 DNA is TGTGCCAGCAGCCGGAGTAGCGGCCCGTACGAGCAGTACTTC. Translated, it gives CASSRSSGPYEQYF.

The sample holds many counts of this clonotype. One end of the junction varies from germline; a read error may be responsible. The chain employs TRBV3-1 and TRBJ2-3; 14 bases map to TRBD2. Looked up from germline, CDR1 is LGHDT and CDR2 is YNNKEL (reference sequence). The CDR3 covers 16 residues. The CDR3 bases are TGTGCCAGCAGCGCGGGACTAGCGGGAGTACGGGATATGCAGTATTTT. It translates to CASSAGLAGVRDMQYF.

Ten or more counts support this clonotype. This rearrangement joins TRBV5-8 to TRBJ2-1; the D is unclear. V was cut by 1 base and J by 9 bases, with 5 bases left in between. The CDR3 is made up of 11 amino acids. Looked up from germline, CDR1 is SGHTS and CDR2 is YDEGEE. As DNA, the CDR3 is TGTGCCAGCAGCTTGTTTGCTGAGCAGTTCTTC. Residues: CASSLFAEQFF.

This clonotype was seen ten or more times. V gene TRBV20-1 combines with J gene TRBJ2-7; TRBD2 matches at 9 bases. This CDR3 spans 12 amino acids. Germline CDR1 reads DFQATT; CDR2 reads SNEGSKA (reference sequence). Trimming took 5 bases from V and 6 from J; bases not matched to a gene: 5. CDR3 sequence reads: CSAGGLASEQYF. In DNA form, the CDR3 reads TGCAGTGCTGGGGGACTAGCCTCCGAGCAGTACTTC.

This clonotype was seen a few times. CDR3 nucleotide sequence: TGTGCCAGCAGTTCGGAGGGACAACCTCAAGAGACCCAGTACTTC. Translation gives CASSSEGQPQETQYF. The chain is built from TRBV12-3 or TRBV12-4 and TRBJ2-5, with D perhaps matching TRBD1 or TRBD2 (6 bases each). Between the trimmed V and J ends, which lost 4 bases and 2 bases, there was a span of 14 bases. This CDR3 spans 15 amino acids.

In this sample, this clonotype turned up a few times. The chain links TRBV2 to TRBJ2-1, with a tentative D call TRBD2 (5 bases). The CDR3 has 20 amino acids. The germline CDR1 and CDR2 sequences are SNHLY and FYNNEI. The V end lost 3 bases, the J end lost 6 bases, and 30 bases lay between the germline ends. The CDR3 DNA reads TGTGCCAGCAGTGATAATAGAGGCGGGCACCCTAGAGTCAACTTCAATGAGCAGTTCTTC. This codes for CASSDNRGGHPRVNFNEQFF.

This clonotype has just a few counts. The CDR3 nucleotides are TGCGCCAGCAGCTTGGGAGCGACAGGGGGGAATCAGCCCCAGCATTTT. Encoded protein: CASSLGATGGNQPQHF. This chain uses TRBV5-1 with TRBJ1-5, with TRBD1 matching over 9 bases. V trimming: 0 bases; J trimming: 4 bases; junction bases outside the gene matches: 5. This CDR3 is 16 amino acids long. The germline V gene has CDR1 SGHRS and CDR2 YFSETQ. The full variable domain, rest sourced from reference TRBV5-1 and TRBJ1-5, is KAGVTQTPRYLIKTRGQQVTLSCSPISGHRSVSWYQQTPGQGLQFLFEYFSETQRNKGNFPGRFSGRQFSNSRSEMNVSTLELGDSALYLCASSLGATGGNQPQHFGDGTRLSIL.

This clonotype was seen a handful of times. V and J are TRBV20-1 and TRBJ2-7; D gene uncertain. Germline CDR1 reads DFQATT; CDR2 reads SNEGSKA (reference sequence). The CDR3 totals 15 residues. Trimming left V 0 bases short and J 1 base short, with 13 bases between. DNA for the CDR3: TGCAGTGCTAGAGATCTAAGGAGCAGGTCCTACGAGCAGTACTTC. This gives the protein CSARDLRSRSYEQYF.

This clonotype was seen ten or more times. The gene calls are TRBV9 and TRBJ2-1, with D maybe TRBD2 (5 bases). This CDR3 contains 16 residues. From germline, CDR1 is SGDLS and CDR2 YYNGEE. V gave up 4 bases and J gave up 2 bases, with 16 bases separating them. The CDR3 region has the DNA TGTGCCAGCAGCCCACGATTAGCGCTTCCCTACAATGAGCAGTTCTTC. This gives the protein CASSPRLALPYNEQFF. Drawing the rest from reference TRBV9 and TRBJ2-1, the complete variable domain is DSGVTQTPKHLITATGQRVTLRCSPRSGDLSVYWYQQSLDQGLQFLIQYYNGEERAKGNILERFSAQQFPDLHSELNLSSLELGDSALYFCASSPRLALPYNEQFFGPGTRLTVL.

In this sample, this clonotype turned up a few times. This rearrangement joins TRBV7-2 to TRBJ2-7; D gene uncertain. The CDR3 is 14 residues long. Per the germline V gene, CDR1 is SGHTA and CDR2 is FQGNSA. Trimming shortened V by 4 bases and J by 3 bases, and 13 bases separated the two germline ends. The CDR3 DNA follows: TGTGCCAGCAGCTCCCGGGTCACATTCTACGAGCAGTACTTC. This translates into CASSSRVTFYEQYF.

The chain uses TRBV18 and TRBJ2-1; TRBD2 aligns across 7 bases. With 2 bases clipped from V and 9 bases from J, the junction kept 4 bases outside the gene matches. Looked up from germline, CDR1 is KGHSH and CDR2 is LQKENI. The CDR3 contains 13 residues. For the CDR3, the DNA is TGTGCCAGCTCACCAAACCCGGGGGGTGAGCAGTTCTTC. Translated, it gives CASSPNPGGEQFF.

The chain recombines TRBV30 with TRBJ2-1; D not certain. The CDR3 length is 12 residues. CDR1 is GTSNPN and CDR2 is SVGIG in the germline V gene (reference sequence). The ends were cut back, 5 bases at V and 8 bases at J, with 13 bases in the middle. CDR3 bases: TGTGCCTGGTCTGTTGTGGTGGATGAGCAGTTCTTC. It specifies CAWSVVVDEQFF.

The table lists this clonotype with many counts. The DNA for the CDR3 is TGTGCCAGCAGGCTAGCCACCGGGGAGCTGTTTTTT. This encodes CASRLATGELFF. The chain links TRBV12-3 or TRBV12-4 to TRBJ2-2; D might be TRBD2 (5 bases). V was clipped by 6 bases and J by 4 bases, with 6 bases between them. The CDR3 is 12 amino acids.

DNA of the CDR3: TGTGCCAGCAGCCCCAAGTTTGGGGGCGGGAGATTAGTTGGGCAGTTCTTC. Translated: CASSPKFGGGRLVGQFF. The rearrangement links TRBV3-1 to TRBJ2-1; maybe TRBD2 (7 bases). Germline-derived CDR1 and CDR2 are LGHDT and YNNKEL (reference sequence). With 4 bases removed from V and 12 bases from J, the gap between germline ends came to 28 bases. CDR3 length: 17 residues.

This clonotype occurred many times. This chain connects TRBV6-6 to TRBJ2-5; weak D call: TRBD2 (6 bases). Germline V gene sequence: CDR1 MNHNY, CDR2 SVGAGI (reference sequence). The CDR3 spans 13 residues. V lost 2 bases and J 3 bases, leaving 7 bases between the germline ends. The CDR3 protein is CASSYVAEETQYF. Here the CDR3 DNA reads TGTGCCAGCAGTTACGTAGCGGAAGAGACCCAGTACTTC.

V gene TRBV28 combines with J gene TRBJ2-7; the D is unclear. Germline V gene data show CDR1 as MDHEN and CDR2 as SYDVKM. Between the trimmed V and J ends, which lost 7 bases and 2 bases, there was a span of 15 bases. The CDR3 is 14 residues long. CDR3 loop: CASNKDPSAYEQYF. The CDR3 DNA reads as TGTGCCAGCAATAAGGACCCATCAGCCTACGAGCAGTACTTC. Full variable domain (rest looked up from reference TRBV28 and TRBJ2-7): DVKVTQSSRYLVKRTGEKVFLECVQDMDHENMFWYRQDPGLGLRLIYFSYDVKMKEKGDIPEGYSVSREKKERFSLILESASTNQTSMYLCASNKDPSAYEQYFGPGTRLTVT.

This clonotype has just a few counts. CDR3 amino acids: CASSLTGANQPQHF. As DNA, the CDR3 is TGCGCCAGCAGCTTGACCGGAGCAAATCAGCCCCAGCATTTT. The gene calls are TRBV5-1 and TRBJ1-5, with unresolved D. Germline loops: CDR1 SGHRS, CDR2 YFSETQ. The CDR3 has 14 amino acids. Trimming took off 1 base at V and 4 bases at J, with 9 bases between the two ends. The entire variable domain, with the rest obtained from reference TRBV5-1 and TRBJ1-5, is as follows: KAGVTQTPRYLIKTRGQQVTLSCSPISGHRSVSWYQQTPGQGLQFLFEYFSETQRNKGNFPGRFSGRQFSNSRSEMNVSTLELGDSALYLCASSLTGANQPQHFGDGTRLSIL.